The source of this T cell receptor beta chain is a study of blood T cell repertoires in COVID-19. Study-level background: The United States, Italy and Spain were the sources of the acute and convalescent COVID-19 samples. T cells, B-cell-depleted T cells, or PBMCs supplied cDNA or gDNA.

The germline CDR1 and CDR2 sequences are SGHTA and FQGNSA. This CDR3 comprises 15 residues. V was clipped by 1 base and J by 3 bases; unmatched bases: 6. In the original analysis: Nucleated cell number was recorded as an estimate derived from reference gene primer amplification. The protocol was immunoSEQ multiplex PCR, while the TCRdb copy is restricted to in-frame clones and leaves out a portion. V and J calls plus clone size are reproduced from that table; the DNA served to infer D and trimming. The repertoire has some 150,000 clones, 80% to 90% of them found once; the top ten carry nearly 0.95%. This clone was seen a handful of times.

The clonotype was recovered from a woman in her fifties or sixties with acute or convalescent COVID-19. The rearrangement uses TRBV7-2 and TRBJ2-7, with 7 bases matching TRBD1. The sample taken for sequencing was peripheral blood. The chain's CDR3 is CASSLGQGPLYEQYF. The CDR3 region has the DNA TGTGCCAGCAGCTTAGGACAGGGACCACTCTACGAGCAGTACTTC.